One sample yielded the 24 T cell receptor beta chains listed below, sequenced in a study of T cell repertoires in cytomegalovirus infection. In TCRdb, the reads were re-called with MiXCR into one record per CDR3 protein. The sample lists about 920,000 distinct CDR3 sequences; roughly 30% were seen once. No antigens are known for them. The source was cultured CD8+ T cells from PBMCs, collected from culture after CMV antigen stimulation. Every receptor here comes from a human donor in good health (CMV status not recorded). Some clones in this sample may be carry-over from other donors' samples.

This clonotype was found a few times. The chain uses TRBV7-6 and TRBJ2-4; 9 positions agree with TRBD1. This CDR3 contains 15 residues. Germline values: CDR1 SGHVS, CDR2 FNYEAQ. V gave up 5 bases and J gave up 6 bases; unmatched junction bases: 8. CDR3 in amino acids: CASSATGTGINIQYF. The CDR3 DNA reads TGTGCCAGCAGCGCCACCGGGACAGGGATAAACATTCAGTACTTC.

The chain carries TRBV29-1 and TRBJ2-7; D is perhaps TRBD1 (6 bases). This CDR3 contains 13 residues. Between the trimmed V and J ends, which lost 3 bases and 7 bases, there was a span of 16 bases. Germline loops: CDR1 SQVTM, CDR2 ANQGSEA. The CDR3 bases are TGCAGCGTTGACCGAGGGACACTCGGGGAGCAGTACTTC. Protein: CSVDRGTLGEQYF.

The chain has TRBV7-9 and TRBJ2-7; 8 nucleotides match TRBD1. CDR1 is SEHNR, CDR2 FQNEAQ, per germline (reference sequence). The CDR3 runs 16 residues. Germline trimming cut 1 base from V and 4 bases from J; bases unmatched to any gene: 9. The CDR3 loop is CASSLVEGQGSYEQYV. In nucleotides, the CDR3 is TGTGCCAGCAGCTTAGTGGAAGGACAGGGTAGTTACGAGCAGTACGTC.

This chain uses TRBV7-3 with TRBJ2-1; perhaps TRBD1 as D (6 bases). V lost 4 bases to trimming and J lost 8 bases, with 12 bases between them. Looked up from germline, CDR1 is SGHTA and CDR2 is FQGTGA. The CDR3 sequence is 13 residues long. The CDR3 coding sequence is TGTGCCAGCAGCTACAGGGTTGGGGATGAGCAGTTCTTC. This codes for CASSYRVGDEQFF.

This chain joins TRBV6-5 and TRBJ2-1, with TRBD1 matching 7 bases. The V and J ends lost 6 bases and 5 bases, in that order; junction bases with no gene match: 10. CDR3 length equals 15 residues. Per the germline V gene, CDR1 is MNHEY and CDR2 is SVGAGI. CDR3 nucleotides: TGTGCCAGCAGGCTTCAGGACACAGGGGACAATGAGCAGTTCTTC. This sequence encodes CASRLQDTGDNEQFF.

This clonotype was found many times. The chain carries TRBV6-2 or TRBV6-3 and TRBJ2-7; D may correspond to TRBD1 or TRBD2 (5 bases each). Germline CDR1 reads MNHEY; CDR2 reads SVGEGT. The V end was cut by 8 bases, the J end by 1 base, with 9 bases between. The CDR3 is 12 residues long. The CDR3 is CASGGRSYEQYV. DNA for the CDR3: TGTGCCAGCGGGGGTCGGTCCTACGAGCAGTACGTC.

This chain links TRBV5-6 with TRBJ2-5; D might be TRBD1 (5 bases). In germline, CDR1 is SGHDT, CDR2 YYEEEE. The CDR3 totals 16 residues. With 1 base removed from V and 0 bases from J, the gap between germline ends came to 13 bases. This chain's CDR3 is CASSLWGPQYQETQYF. CDR3 DNA sequence: TGTGCCAGCAGCTTGTGGGGCCCCCAGTACCAAGAGACCCAGTACTTC.

J is TRBJ1-2 and V is TRBV28; 10 positions match TRBD1. The trim removed 7 bases at V and 3 bases at J, leaving 14 bases unmatched. Looked up from germline, CDR1 is MDHEN and CDR2 is SYDVKM. The CDR3 is made up of 17 amino acids. CDR3 nucleotide sequence: TGTGCCAGCAACCCCCGGGACAGGGGTATCCCCCACTATGGCTACACCTTC. Protein sequence: CASNPRDRGIPHYGYTF.

The chain links TRBV6-1 to TRBJ1-1, with D maybe TRBD1 (5 bases). With 5 bases removed from V and 6 bases from J, the gap between germline ends came to 16 bases. Germline-derived CDR1 and CDR2 are MNHNS and SASEGT. The CDR3 sequence is 14 residues long. For the CDR3, the DNA is TGTGCCAGCAGTCACGGGACCGGGAAGGCTGAAGCTTTCTTT. Protein product: CASSHGTGKAEAFF.

The chain combines TRBV7-2 with TRBJ1-1; D might be TRBD1 (5 bases). This CDR3 region has 16 residues. V was trimmed by 0 bases and J by 3 bases, leaving 14 bases between them. Germline loops: CDR1 SGHTA, CDR2 FQGNSA. In DNA, the CDR3 is TGTGCCAGCAGCTTAGCGCTTCCCGGGGGAGACACTGAAGCTTTCTTT. Translation gives CASSLALPGGDTEAFF.

Remarks on this clonotype: Germline and junction disagree at one end, which may indicate a read error. The chain employs TRBV27 and TRBJ2-1; D is ambiguous. Germline CDR1 and CDR2: MNHEY and SMNVEV (reference sequence). The CDR3 is 11 amino acids. In DNA, the CDR3 is TGTGCCAGCAGTTTAGGGGTAGAGCCGTTCTTC. This codes for CASSLGVEPFF.

Points on this clonotype: This may arise from a read error, as a much more abundant clone is one base away. The chain is built from TRBV19 and TRBJ1-1, with D tentatively TRBD1 (6 bases). V shed 5 bases and J shed 2 bases, with 12 bases lying between them. Germline CDR1 LNHDA, CDR2 SQIVND (reference sequence). This CDR3 has 14 amino acids. The CDR3 sequence is CASSFDRINTEAFF. The CDR3 DNA follows: TGTGCCAGTAGTTTTGACAGGATCAACACTGAAGCTTTCTTT. The complete variable domain, with remaining parts taken from reference TRBV19 and TRBJ1-1, reads DGGITQSPKYLFRKEGQNVTLSCEQNLNHDAMYWYRQDPGQGLRLIYYSQIVNDFQKGDIAEGYSVSREKKESFPLTVTSAQKNPTAFYLCASSFDRINTEAFFGQGTRLTVV.

The sample holds a few counts of this clonotype. The chain links TRBV5-8 to TRBJ1-2, with TRBD1 matching over 9 bases. With V trimmed by 4 bases and J by 6 bases, 7 bases remained unmatched. The V gene's germline CDR1 is SGHTS and CDR2 YDEGEE. CDR3 length: 14 amino acids. CDR3 in DNA: TGTGCCAGCAGCGGTGAGACAGGGGGGCATGGCTACACCTTC. It is translated as CASSGETGGHGYTF.

For this clonotype: This may arise from a read error, as a much more abundant clone is one base away. CDR3 loop: CTISEQTSGVITGELFF. As DNA, the CDR3 is TGTACCATCAGTGAGCAAACTAGCGGGGTGATCACCGGGGAGCTGTTTTTT. The chain has TRBV10-3 and TRBJ2-2, with TRBD2 matching over 10 bases. Germline CDR1 and CDR2: ENHRY and SYGVKD. The CDR3 contains 17 residues.

This clonotype has ten or more counts. This chain uses TRBV12-5 with TRBJ2-6; no clear D gene. The length of the CDR3 is 18 residues. CDR1 is LGHNT and CDR2 is FRNRAP in the germline V gene. Trimming left V 2 bases short and J 0 bases short, with 14 bases between. In nucleotides, the CDR3 is TGTGCTAGTGGTTTGCCCGGCCAGGAACACTCTGGGGCCAACGTCCTGACTTTC. This encodes CASGLPGQEHSGANVLTF.

This clonotype appeared a few times. This chain joins TRBV5-6 and TRBJ1-1; D ambiguous. Germline V gene data show CDR1 as SGHDT and CDR2 as YYEEEE. CDR3 size: 14 residues. V shed 2 bases and J shed 0 bases, with 8 bases lying between them. CDR3 nucleotides: TGTGCCAGCAGCTTTATACACCTGAACACTGAAGCTTTCTTT. It codes for CASSFIHLNTEAFF.

This clonotype was detected a few times. V gene TRBV9 combines with J gene TRBJ2-5; TRBD1 is a possible D gene (6 bases). Germline V gene sequence: CDR1 SGDLS, CDR2 YYNGEE. Between the trimmed V and J ends, which lost 3 bases and 1 base, there was a span of 28 bases. The CDR3 is 20 amino acids. The CDR3 loop reads CASSGMGAADIKSSQETQYF. As DNA, the CDR3 is TGTGCCAGCAGCGGGATGGGGGCAGCTGATATAAAGTCCTCCCAAGAGACCCAGTACTTC.

This clonotype was counted a few times. V usage is TRBV20-1 and J usage is TRBJ2-1; 7 positions match TRBD1. The J segment lost 10 bases and the V segment lost 2 bases, leaving 8 bases of the junction unmatched. The CDR3 covers 13 residues. Germline V gene sequence: CDR1 DFQATT, CDR2 SNEGSKA (reference sequence). Written as DNA, the CDR3 is TGCAGTGCTAGAAAGGCAGGGGGAGACGAGCAGTTCTTC. The encoded protein is CSARKAGGDEQFF.

The chain combines TRBV4-1 with TRBJ1-2; D is ambiguous. V gave up 0 bases and J gave up 0 bases, with 17 bases separating them. There are 18 residues in the CDR3. Germline loops: CDR1 MGHRA, CDR2 YSYEKL. The CDR3 is CASSQDSTLSSSNYGYTF. The CDR3 DNA is TGCGCCAGCAGCCAAGATAGCACCCTCTCCTCGTCTAACTATGGCTACACCTTC.

This clonotype was seen a handful of times. The chain joins TRBV6-2 or TRBV6-3 to TRBJ2-3, with D maybe TRBD2 (6 bases). The length of the CDR3 is 13 residues. Between the trimmed V and J ends, which lost 10 bases and 2 bases, there was a span of 13 bases. CDR1 and CDR2 (germline): MNHEY, SVGEGT. The CDR3 region is CATRDFLTDTQYF. The CDR3 DNA reads TGTGCCACCCGGGACTTTCTCACAGATACGCAGTATTTT.

This chain links TRBV19 with TRBJ1-1, with 9 bases that match TRBD1. CDR3 length: 16 amino acids. V lost 7 bases, J lost 6 bases, and 15 bases stayed unmatched. Germline CDR1 reads LNHDA; CDR2 reads SQIVND (reference sequence). In nucleotides, the CDR3 is TGTGCCAGTATAGGAGCCGGGACAGGGAACATCGCTGAAGCTTTCTTT. Protein sequence: CASIGAGTGNIAEAFF. Variable domain in full (rest from reference TRBV19 and TRBJ1-1): DGGITQSPKYLFRKEGQNVTLSCEQNLNHDAMYWYRQDPGQGLRLIYYSQIVNDFQKGDIAEGYSVSREKKESFPLTVTSAQKNPTAFYLCASIGAGTGNIAEAFFGQGTRLTVV.

This clonotype was counted only a few times. The junction differs from germline at one of its ends, possibly a read error. The J gene is TRBJ2-1, the V gene TRBV7-7, with D possibly being TRBD1 (6 bases). CDR3 length: 15 residues. Germline CDR1 SSHAT, CDR2 FNYEAQ (reference sequence). CDR3 DNA: TGTGCTAGCAGCTTAGGGGACACACCATACAATGAGCAGTTCTTC. Translation gives CASSLGDTPYNEQFF. The full variable domain, rest sourced from reference TRBV7-7 and TRBJ2-1, is GAGVSQSPRYKVTKRGQDVTLRCDPISSHATLYWYQQALGQGPEFLTYFNYEAQPDKSGLPSDRFSAERPEGSISTLTIQRTEQRDSAMYRCASSLGDTPYNEQFFGPGTRLTVL.

The J gene is TRBJ1-1, the V gene TRBV27; TRBD1 matches 7 bases. With V trimmed by 8 bases and J by 6 bases, 12 bases remained unmatched. CDR1 is MNHEY, CDR2 SMNVEV, per germline (reference sequence). This CDR3 is built from 14 residues. CDR3 nucleotide sequence: TGTGCCAGCCGCCAGTTACAGGGGAGGGCTGAAGCTTTCTTT. Protein: CASRQLQGRAEAFF.

This rearrangement joins TRBV2 to TRBJ1-2, with a weak D call TRBD1 (5 bases). Trimming took 7 bases from V and 3 from J, leaving 9 bases between them. The germline CDR1 and CDR2 sequences are SNHLY and FYNNEI. The CDR3 spans 12 residues. CDR3 bases: TGTGCCAGCATTCGGGGGGACTATGGCTACACCTTC. Encoded protein: CASIRGDYGYTF.